Listed below are T cell receptor beta chains from one sample, sequenced in a study of regulatory T cells in long-lasting Graves disease. MiXCR, applied by TCRdb to the multiplex PCR reads, yields one record per CDR3 protein. The repertoire holds 400,000 to 450,000 distinct CDR3 sequences, with approximately 16% as singletons. In addition, the sample was reused for a study of T cells in Graves' hyperthyroidism and ophthalmopathy.

Here the sequenced sample was peripheral blood mononuclear cells (PBMCs), taken at new diagnosis, from a patient treated with antithyroid drugs. The receptors here all came from a woman aged 30 to 39 with Graves disease. Both conserved end residues are part of each CDR3. The D gene is left open where the match is weak. The size entry is marked missing in some rows and otherwise reads once, few, many or a size class.

j_call | cdr3_length | d_call | clone_size | v_call | cdr3_nt | cdr3_aa
TRBJ1-1 | 13 | TRBD1 | NA | TRBV5-1 | TGCGCCAGCGCCGGGACAGCAAACACTGAAGCTTTCTTT | CASAGTANTEAFF
TRBJ2-3 | 17 | TRBD2 | NA | TRBV9 | TGTGCCAGCAGCCCCGGGACTAGCGGTGGTGGGACAGATACGCAGTATTTT | CASSPGTSGGGTDTQYF
TRBJ1-5 | 15 | TRBD1 | NA | TRBV10-1 | TGCGCCAGCAGTGGACAGGGGTGGGGGGGCCAGCCCCAGCATTTT | CASSGQGWGGQPQHF
TRBJ1-5 | 14 | NA | NA | TRBV3-1 | TGTGCCAGCAGCCAGGGACTCTTTGACCAGCCCCAGCATTTT | CASSQGLFDQPQHF
TRBJ2-7 | 14 | NA | many | TRBV7-8 | TGTGCCAGCAGCCCCGGAGGGGTAATCGGTCGTCAGTACTTC | CASSPGGVIGRQYF
TRBJ2-1 | 16 | TRBD2 | few | TRBV4-2 | TGTGCCAGCAGAAGGACTAGCGGGAGGAGGGACAATGAGCAGTTCTTC | CASRRTSGRRDNEQFF
TRBJ2-7 | 15 | TRBD2 | many | TRBV6-1 | TGTGCCAGTAGGACCGGGACTAGCGGCTCCTACGAGCAGTACTTC | CASRTGTSGSYEQYF
TRBJ2-1 | 16 | TRBD1 | many | TRBV6-1 | TGTGCCAGCAGTGAGGCGGACAGGGTACCTTACAATGAGCAGTTCTTC | CASSEADRVPYNEQFF
TRBJ1-2 | 12 | NA | few | TRBV20-1 | TGCAGTGCTAACAGGTTGGATAACGGCTACACCTTC | CSANRLDNGYTF
TRBJ2-5 | 12 | NA | few | TRBV20-1 | TGCAGTGCTAGTTGGCAGGGAGAGACCCAGTACTTC | CSASWQGETQYF
TRBJ2-2 | 15 | TRBD2 | NA | TRBV30 | TGTGCCTGGAGGGGGACTAGCGGGAACACCGGGGAGCTGTTTTTT | CAWRGTSGNTGELFF
TRBJ2-1 | 14 | NA | NA | TRBV20-1 | TGCAGTGCTAGAGCCGGGGCCTGGGACAATGAGCAGTTCTTC | CSARAGAWDNEQFF
TRBJ2-5 | 12 | NA | many | TRBV28 | TGTGCCAGCACTACTTGGGGTGGATCGGGATACTTC | CASTTWGGSGYF
TRBJ2-1 | 16 | TRBD2 | many | TRBV3-1 | TGTGCCAGCAGCCTAGGGACTAGCGGTTTTGTATATGAGCAGTTCTTC | CASSLGTSGFVYEQFF
TRBJ2-7 | 15 | NA | many | TRBV27 | TGTGCCAGCAGTTTATCAACCCGACACTCCTACGAGCAGTACTTC | CASSLSTRHSYEQYF
TRBJ1-2 | 11 | NA | many | TRBV30 | TGTGCCTGGAGTCTGGAAGGGGGCTACACCTTC | CAWSLEGGYTF
TRBJ2-1 | 14 | NA | few | TRBV24-1 | TGTGCCACCAGTGATCGGGACGGGGGCGGTGAGCAGTTCTTC | CATSDRDGGGEQFF
TRBJ2-2 | 14 | TRBD2 | NA | TRBV19 | TGTGCCAGTAGCCCCGGGACTAGCAGCGGGGAGCTGTTTTTT | CASSPGTSSGELFF
TRBJ2-1 | 17 | TRBD1 | NA | TRBV28 | TGTGCCAGCAGTTTATATTTGGAGACAGGGGGCTACAATGAGCAGTTCTTC | CASSLYLETGGYNEQFF
TRBJ2-2 | 15 | TRBD2 | NA | TRBV20-1 | TGCAGTGCTAGCGGGACTAGCGGGAGTGCCGGGGAGCTGTTTTTT | CSASGTSGSAGELFF
TRBJ2-5 | 14 | NA | many | TRBV14 | TGTGCCAGCAGCCAAGTAAATCCCCCAGAGACCCAGTACTTC | CASSQVNPPETQYF
TRBJ2-1 | 15 | NA | NA | TRBV7-2 | TGTGCCAGCAGCCTGGGGGAGAACTCCTACAATGAGCAGTTCTTC | CASSLGENSYNEQFF
TRBJ2-7 | 13 | NA | many | TRBV6-5 | TGTGCCAGCAGTTACTCAGGGTTAGACGAGCAGTACTTC | CASSYSGLDEQYF
TRBJ2-3 | 13 | NA | few | TRBV14 | TGTGCCAGCAGCCAAGGACTATTAGATACGCAGTATTTT | CASSQGLLDTQYF
TRBJ2-7 | 16 | TRBD2 | many | TRBV5-1 | TGCGCCAGCAGCCCGCGAGCGGGAGGAGTAAACTACGAGCAGTACTTC | CASSPRAGGVNYEQYF
TRBJ2-1 | 10 | NA | few | TRBV30 | TGTGCCTGGAGTCGCAATGAGCAGTTCTTC | CAWSRNEQFF
TRBJ2-5 | 11 | NA | many | TRBV2 | TGTGCCAGCAGTGTAGGAGAGACCCAGTACTTC | CASSVGETQYF